A single sample gave rise to the 25 T cell receptor beta chains below, sequenced in a study of blood T cell repertoires in COVID-19. Using immunoSEQ multiplex PCR, the repertoire was profiled, and TCRdb retains in-frame clones only, with some absent. The sample yields around 500,000 clones, around 89% seen once. The sample comprised PBMCs or T cells enriched from blood (not recorded which). The receptors come from a woman aged 40 to 55 who had recovered from COVID-19.

The genes are TRBV10-3 and TRBJ1-1; 7 bases map to TRBD1. Trimming took 6 bases from V and 4 from J; bases not matched to a gene: 8. The length of the CDR3 is 14 residues. Looked up from germline, CDR1 is ENHRY and CDR2 is SYGVKD. This CDR3 reads CAIRSDRDGTEAFF. The DNA of the CDR3 is TGTGCCATCAGATCCGACAGGGATGGCACTGAAGCTTTCTTT.

The chain recombines TRBV18 with TRBJ1-1; the D gene is possibly TRBD1 (5 bases). CDR3 length: 16 residues. V was cut by 2 bases and J by 1 base, with 14 bases left in between. Germline loops: CDR1 KGHSH, CDR2 LQKENI. The CDR3 loop is CASSPTGRGGNTEAFF. The CDR3 DNA follows: TGTGCCAGCTCACCAACCGGGAGGGGCGGGAACACTGAAGCTTTCTTT.

This chain links TRBV6-5 with TRBJ1-1; D might be TRBD1 (5 bases). Trimming shortened V by 5 bases and J by 1 base, and 8 bases separated the two germline ends. This CDR3 has 13 residues. Germline loops: CDR1 MNHEY, CDR2 SVGAGI. CDR3 loop: CASSRQSNTEAFF. Written as DNA, the CDR3 is TGTGCCAGCAGTCGACAGTCGAACACTGAAGCTTTCTTT.

The sample holds one count of this clone. The genes are TRBV29-1 and TRBJ1-5, with a weak D call TRBD1 (5 bases). Per germline, CDR1 SQVTM and CDR2 ANQGSEA. There are 14 residues in the CDR3. V was shortened by 0 bases and J by 6 bases, with 12 bases between the two germline ends. The CDR3 DNA follows: TGCAGCGTTGAAGAAGCAGGGAACGGTCAGCCCCAGCATTTT. Its translation: CSVEEAGNGQPQHF. The full variable domain, its missing parts supplied by reference TRBV29-1 and TRBJ1-5, is SAVISQKPSRDICQRGTSLTIQCQVDSQVTMMFWYRQQPGQSLTLIATANQGSEATYESGFVIDKFPISRPNLTFSTLTVSNMSPEDSSIYLCSVEEAGNGQPQHFGDGTRLSIL.

This chain links TRBV19 with TRBJ1-2, with D hard to call. The V end lost 7 bases, the J end lost 8 bases, and 14 bases lay between the germline ends. Germline-derived CDR1 and CDR2 are LNHDA and SQIVND (reference sequence). This CDR3 comprises 12 residues. The CDR3 region has the DNA TGTGCCAGTACCACGGGAGCTGTGGGCTACACCTTC. Translating it yields CASTTGAVGYTF. The whole variable domain, remainder taken from reference TRBV19 and TRBJ1-2, is DGGITQSPKYLFRKEGQNVTLSCEQNLNHDAMYWYRQDPGQGLRLIYYSQIVNDFQKGDIAEGYSVSREKKESFPLTVTSAQKNPTAFYLCASTTGAVGYTFGSGTRLTVV.

The V gene is TRBV7-2, the J gene TRBJ1-6; no clear D gene. The V end lost 7 bases, the J end lost 4 bases, and 8 bases lay between the germline ends. The CDR3 is made up of 13 amino acids. Per the germline V gene, CDR1 is SGHTA and CDR2 is FQGNSA. Here the CDR3 reads CASNGQYNSPLHF. The DNA of the CDR3 is TGTGCCAGCAACGGTCAATATAATTCACCCCTCCACTTT.

V is TRBV24-1 and J is TRBJ2-1; tentatively, D is TRBD2 (5 bases). V was clipped by 5 bases and J by 0 bases, with 13 bases between them. The CDR3 is made up of 16 amino acids. The germline gives CDR1 KGHDR, CDR2 SFDVKD. CDR3 amino acids: CATSGSSAHSYNEQFF. For the CDR3, the DNA is TGTGCCACCAGTGGTAGTAGCGCGCACTCCTACAATGAGCAGTTCTTC.

J is TRBJ2-7 and V is TRBV7-9, with a possible D match to TRBD2 (5 bases). The V end lost 5 bases, the J end lost 8 bases, and 16 bases lay between the germline ends. This CDR3 is built from 13 residues. Germline V lookup: CDR1 SEHNR, CDR2 FQNEAQ (reference sequence). The CDR3 DNA reads as TGTGCCAGCAGCCTCGAGGAGGATTCCCAGCAGTACTTC. Protein sequence: CASSLEEDSQQYF. Supplemented by reference TRBV7-9 and TRBJ2-7, the full variable domain reads DTGVSQNPRHKITKRGQNVTFRCDPISEHNRLYWYRQTLGQGPEFLTYFQNEAQLEKSRLLSDRFSAERPKGSFSTLEIQRTEQGDSAMYLCASSLEEDSQQYFGPGTRLTVT.

The rearrangement links TRBV6-5 to TRBJ1-2; D gene uncertain. Germline V gene data show CDR1 as MNHEY and CDR2 as SVGAGI. This CDR3 has 12 residues. The germline V and J ends were trimmed by 4 bases and 5 bases, with 8 bases remaining between them. The CDR3 DNA sequence: TGTGCCAGCAGTTCTACAGTATATGGCTACACCTTC. Protein product: CASSSTVYGYTF.

This clone has more than one count but fewer than ten. The sample contains more than one DNA sequence encoding this CDR3. V usage is TRBV4-3 and J usage is TRBJ1-1; tentative D call: TRBD1 (6 bases). Germline values: CDR1 LGHNA, CDR2 YSLEER. The CDR3 has 13 residues. Trimming pared 3 bases from V and 1 base from J, leaving 6 bases between. For the CDR3, the DNA is TGCGCCAGCAGCCAGGGACAGAACACTGAAGCTTTCTTT. This translates into CASSQGQNTEAFF.

This clone was seen once. The V and J genes are TRBV7-2 and TRBJ1-2, with 8 bases aligning to TRBD1. With V trimmed by 5 bases and J by 4 bases, 9 bases remained unmatched. The V gene's germline CDR1 is SGHTA and CDR2 FQGNSA. The CDR3 loop spans 15 amino acids. CDR3 coding DNA: TGTGCCAGCAGCCCCGGACAGGGTCGGGGCTATGGCTACACCTTC. Residues: CASSPGQGRGYGYTF.

The rearrangement links TRBV18 to TRBJ1-1, with TRBD1 identical over 8 bases. CDR1 KGHSH and CDR2 LQKENI come from the germline V gene. Trimming at V came to 4 bases and at J to 5 bases, leaving 15 bases not matched to a gene. The CDR3 is 17 residues long. The CDR3 nucleotides read TGTGCCAGCTCACTCTCAACCGGGACAGGCGGAGGGACTGAAGCTTTCTTT. Protein product: CASSLSTGTGGGTEAFF.

The genes are TRBV11-2 and TRBJ1-1, with no clear D. V was pared by 2 bases and J by 3 bases, with 7 bases between. The CDR3 is 13 amino acids. Germline CDR1 SGHAT, CDR2 FQNNGV. The CDR3 coding sequence is TGTGCCAGCAGCTTACCTCAGTACACTGAAGCTTTCTTT. Translating it yields CASSLPQYTEAFF.

The chain is built from TRBV5-6 and TRBJ1-2, with TRBD1 matching 11 bases. V lost 2 bases, J lost 3 bases, and 6 bases stayed unmatched. Per germline, CDR1 SGHDT and CDR2 YYEEEE. This CDR3 is 16 amino acids long. CDR3 protein: CASSFVGQGVDYGYTF. CDR3 DNA: TGTGCCAGCAGCTTTGTGGGACAGGGGGTCGACTATGGCTACACCTTC.

This clone came up once. This chain uses TRBV10-3 with TRBJ1-2; TRBD1 aligns across 8 bases. Germline values: CDR1 ENHRY, CDR2 SYGVKD. This CDR3 has 15 residues. The V and J ends lost 6 bases and 1 base, in that order; junction bases with no gene match: 7. CDR3 in DNA: TGTGCCATCAGGCCGGGACAGGCGCTTAACTATGGCTACACCTTC. Its translation: CAIRPGQALNYGYTF.

V gene TRBV20-1 combines with J gene TRBJ1-5, with a weak D call TRBD1 (5 bases). V was pared by 3 bases and J by 4 bases, with 13 bases between. Germline loops: CDR1 DFQATT, CDR2 SNEGSKA (reference sequence). This CDR3 has 14 amino acids. In DNA, the CDR3 is TGCAGTGCTAGTCGGCAGGGAATTAATCAGCCCCAGCATTTT. It translates to CSASRQGINQPQHF.

The rearrangement links TRBV5-8 to TRBJ1-1, with D hard to call. The germline CDR1 and CDR2 sequences are SGHTS and YDEGEE. V lost 5 bases, J lost 0 bases, and 14 bases lay in between. The CDR3 is made up of 15 amino acids. CDR3 in amino acids: CASRTDGIMNTEAFF. DNA of the CDR3: TGTGCCAGCAGAACAGACGGGATCATGAACACTGAAGCTTTCTTT.

The chain uses TRBV19 and TRBJ1-1; 7 nucleotides match TRBD1. The junction had 7 bases not matched to a gene; V was cut back by 5 bases and J by 4 bases. Germline V CDR1 and CDR2: LNHDA, SQIVND (reference sequence). The CDR3 runs 14 residues. CDR3 nucleotide sequence: TGTGCCAGTAGTCCCCTCCAGGGGGTCACTGAAGCTTTCTTT. It translates to CASSPLQGVTEAFF.

The genes are TRBV27 and TRBJ1-2; weak D call: TRBD1 (5 bases). The ends were cut back, 4 bases at V and 8 bases at J, with 14 bases in the middle. The CDR3 has 13 amino acids. The V gene's germline CDR1 is MNHEY and CDR2 SMNVEV (reference sequence). The chain's CDR3 is CASSYVGTKGYTF. As DNA, the CDR3 is TGTGCCAGCAGTTATGTGGGGACTAAAGGCTACACCTTC.

Note on this clone: The same CDR3 can be traced to other DNA sequences in this sample. V and J are TRBV12-3 or TRBV12-4 and TRBJ1-2; 7 bases are shared with TRBD1. CDR3 size: 13 residues. J was trimmed by 4 bases and V by 3 bases; bases with no gene match: 2. The CDR3 DNA sequence: TGTGCCAGCAGTTTCGGGGACAGCTATGGCTACACCTTC. This codes for CASSFGDSYGYTF.

The chain combines TRBV6-2 or TRBV6-3 with TRBJ2-3; TRBD2 matches 11 bases. This CDR3 region has 18 residues. With V trimmed by 5 bases and J by 1 base, 11 bases remained unmatched. Germline CDR1 and CDR2: MNHEY and SVGEGT. For the CDR3, the DNA is TGTGCCAGCAGTGGAATAGCGGGAGGGCCCTTCGGCACAGATACGCAGTATTTT. Translating it yields CASSGIAGGPFGTDTQYF.

This chain connects TRBV19 to TRBJ1-5; D call uncertain. The CDR3 loop spans 15 amino acids. The germline CDR1 and CDR2 sequences are LNHDA and SQIVND (reference sequence). V lost 0 bases and J 4 bases, leaving 10 bases between the germline ends. The chain's CDR3 is CASSIDLGGNQPQHF. The DNA of the CDR3 is TGTGCCAGTAGTATAGATTTGGGAGGAAATCAGCCCCAGCATTTT.

V usage is TRBV6-1 and J usage is TRBJ1-5, with 7 positions matching TRBD1. The CDR3 has 16 residues. V was pared by 3 bases and J by 7 bases, with 12 bases of the junction left unmatched. Germline assignment: CDR1 MNHNS and CDR2 SASEGT. CDR3 residues: CASSEIPGQLNQPQHF. The DNA for the CDR3 is TGTGCCAGCAGTGAGATACCGGGACAGCTAAACCAGCCCCAGCATTTT.

This chain links TRBV15 with TRBJ2-1; 11 nucleotides line up with TRBD1. Losses at the gene ends were 1 base for V and 7 bases for J; bases not matched to a gene: 6. Germline CDR1 reads LNHNV; CDR2 reads YYDKDF (reference sequence). The CDR3 consists of 16 residues. For the CDR3, the DNA is TGTGCCACCAGCAGAGGGACTGGACAGGGGGCGAATGAGCAGTTCTTC. Protein: CATSRGTGQGANEQFF.

About this clone itself: Additional DNA sequences in this sample encode the identical CDR3. V and J are TRBV2 and TRBJ1-1; the D is unclear. Germline values: CDR1 SNHLY, CDR2 FYNNEI. CDR3 length: 13 amino acids. Trimming removed 1 base from V and 1 base from J, with 4 bases in between. Written as DNA, the CDR3 is TGTGCCAGCAGTGAAGGCGGGAACACTGAAGCTTTCTTT. Its translation: CASSEGGNTEAFF.